The rows below give T cell receptor beta chains drawn from one sample of a study of blood T cell repertoires in COVID-19. The table came from immunoSEQ multiplex PCR; TCRdb's copy has only in-frame clones and leaves some out. The sample carries 300,000 or so clones, more than 70% recorded once. The sequencing sample was made of peripheral blood. The receptor set was obtained from a woman aged 50 to 65 with acute or convalescent COVID-19. The CDR3 runs from the conserved cysteine through the conserved F or W. D genes are given only for firm matches. Size is stated for part of the rows, as once, few or many counts, or as a class when the clone is expanded.

D	size	V	J	DNA	CDR3
NA	NA	TRBV30	TRBJ2-5	TGTGCCTGGAGGGCGGGACCGAAACAAGAGACCCAGTACTTC	CAWRAGPKQETQYF
TRBD1	NA	TRBV4-1	TRBJ2-3	TGCGCCAGCAGCCAACCGGACAGGGATACGCAGTATTTT	CASSQPDRDTQYF
TRBD1	NA	TRBV6-5	TRBJ2-2	TGTGCCAGCAGTCGGGACAGGGTGGAAACCGGGGAGCTGTTTTTT	CASSRDRVETGELFF
NA	NA	TRBV18	TRBJ1-2	TGTGCCAGCTCACCATCGGAGAAGGGGAAGTTTGGCTACACCTTC	CASSPSEKGKFGYTF
TRBD1	NA	TRBV7-6	TRBJ1-2	TGTGCCAGCAGCTTCGGGACAGGGGGCAGTGGCTACACCTTC	CASSFGTGGSGYTF
TRBD1	NA	TRBV5-8	TRBJ1-1	TGTGCCAGCAGCTCCGGACAGGCCACTGAAGCTTTCTTT	CASSSGQATEAFF
NA	NA	TRBV18	TRBJ1-3	TGTGCCAGCTCGCGAATCCGGGACTCTGGAAACACCATATATTTT	CASSRIRDSGNTIYF
TRBD1	NA	TRBV5-1	TRBJ2-5	TGCGCCAGCAGCGTTGGACAGGCTCAAGAGACCCAGTACTTC	CASSVGQAQETQYF
TRBD1	NA	TRBV19	TRBJ1-4	TGTGCCAGTAGTATAGCGCGGACAGGGGGCGAAAAACTGTTTTTT	CASSIARTGGEKLFF
NA	NA	TRBV11-2	TRBJ1-2	TGTGCCAGCAGCTTAGATCTTCTGGGGGGCTATGGCTACACCTTC	CASSLDLLGGYGYTF
NA	NA	TRBV7-2	TRBJ2-2	TGTGCCAGCAGCTTAAGACCAACGGTCCCAGGCACCGGGGAGCTGTTTTTT	CASSLRPTVPGTGELFF
NA	NA	TRBV10-2	TRBJ1-6	TGCGCCAGCAGCGGGAGTGGGGTCTATAATTCACCCCTCCACTTT	CASSGSGVYNSPLHF
NA	NA	TRBV2	TRBJ2-3	TGTGCCAGCAGTGGGGACTTCACAGATACGCAGTATTTT	CASSGDFTDTQYF
TRBD2	NA	TRBV6-5	TRBJ2-1	TGTGCCAGCAGTTACGGACTAGCGGGGTGGGATGAGCAGTTCTTC	CASSYGLAGWDEQFF
TRBD1	NA	TRBV10-3	TRBJ1-5	TGTGCCTCGGGACAGATAAGCAATCAGCCCCAGCATTTT	CASGQISNQPQHF
NA	NA	TRBV9	TRBJ2-7	TGTGCCAGCAGCCCGCGGTGGGGGCCCGAAAGCTACTACGAGCAGTACTTC	CASSPRWGPESYYEQYF
NA	NA	TRBV19	TRBJ1-2	TGTGCCAGTAGTCGCTTCCAGGGCGCTATAGGGGATGGCTACACCTTC	CASSRFQGAIGDGYTF
TRBD2	NA	TRBV12-3/TRBV12-4	TRBJ2-7	TGTGCCAGCAGAGGGGAGGGACCACGCGAGCAGTACTTC	CASRGEGPREQYF
TRBD2	NA	TRBV19	TRBJ2-2	TGTGCCAGTTATAGCGGGAGGGAACCCGGGGAGCTGTTTTTT	CASYSGREPGELFF
TRBD1	NA	TRBV9	TRBJ1-2	TGTGCCAGCAGCGTAGCAGGGACAGAGGGTAACTATGGCTACACCTTC	CASSVAGTEGNYGYTF
TRBD2	NA	TRBV7-2	TRBJ2-7	TGTGCCAGCAGCTTAGCGCCGTGGACTAGTTCCTACGAGCAGTACTTC	CASSLAPWTSSYEQYF
NA	NA	TRBV5-5	TRBJ2-2	TGTGCCAGCAGCTTACTTAGCTGGGCCGGGGAGCTGTTTTTT	CASSLLSWAGELFF
NA	NA	TRBV18	TRBJ1-1	TGTGCCAGCTCCTTCGGACACCTCACTGAAGCTTTCTTT	CASSFGHLTEAFF
TRBD1	NA	TRBV7-2	TRBJ1-2	TGTGCCAGCAGCTTAGCTTGGGACAGGGACTATGGCTACACCTTC	CASSLAWDRDYGYTF
NA	NA	TRBV25-1	TRBJ1-1	TGTGCCAGCAGACAGGCTGGGTTCACTGAAGCTTTCTTT	CASRQAGFTEAFF
NA	NA	TRBV29-1	TRBJ1-1	TGCAGCGTGAACGAACAGGATTTTGAAGCTTTCTTT	CSVNEQDFEAFF
NA	NA	TRBV30	TRBJ1-6	TGTGCCTGGAACCCTGACAGTAATTCACCCCTCCACTTT	CAWNPDSNSPLHF
TRBD1	few	TRBV9	TRBJ1-1	TGTGCCAGCAGCGTAGGGACAGGGGATAGCACTGAAGCTTTCTTT	CASSVGTGDSTEAFF
NA	NA	TRBV5-4	TRBJ1-1	TGTGCCAGCAGCTTGGGCGGGGGGAACACTGAAGCTTTCTTT	CASSLGGGNTEAFF
TRBD1	NA	TRBV4-1	TRBJ2-3	TGCGCCAGCAGCCAAGATCAGGGGGCCGATTTCCCAGATACGCAGTATTTT	CASSQDQGADFPDTQYF
NA	NA	TRBV5-8	TRBJ2-3	TGTGCCAGCAGCTTCGAACAGAACACAGATACGCAGTATTTT	CASSFEQNTDTQYF
NA	NA	TRBV30	TRBJ2-2	TGTGCCTGGGATTTGGGCTCCGGGGAGCTGTTTTTT	CAWDLGSGELFF
NA	NA	TRBV9	TRBJ1-1	TGTGCCAGCAGCCCCCGTGTGGAGGGCCCTGAAGCTTTCTTT	CASSPRVEGPEAFF
NA	many	TRBV3-1/TRBV3-2	TRBJ1-1	TGTGCCAGCAGCCGACAGACTAACACTGAAGCTTTCTTT	CASSRQTNTEAFF
NA	NA	TRBV28	TRBJ1-1	TGTGCCAGCAGTCCCCGACAGATGAACACTGAAGCTTTCTTT	CASSPRQMNTEAFF
NA	NA	TRBV18	TRBJ1-2	TGTGCCAGCTCACCAAACAGCTATGGCTACACCTTC	CASSPNSYGYTF
NA	once	TRBV1	TRBJ2-3	TGCACCAGCAGCCCCGGGACTAGCGGTTTGGATACGCAGTATTTT	CTSSPGTSGLDTQYF
NA	NA	TRBV19	TRBJ1-2	TGTGCCAGTAGTGTACGACCGGGTCATGGCTACACCTTC	CASSVRPGHGYTF
NA	NA	TRBV9	TRBJ1-6	TGTGCCAGCAGCGTAGACTCAGGGGTCAATTCACCCCTCCACTTT	CASSVDSGVNSPLHF